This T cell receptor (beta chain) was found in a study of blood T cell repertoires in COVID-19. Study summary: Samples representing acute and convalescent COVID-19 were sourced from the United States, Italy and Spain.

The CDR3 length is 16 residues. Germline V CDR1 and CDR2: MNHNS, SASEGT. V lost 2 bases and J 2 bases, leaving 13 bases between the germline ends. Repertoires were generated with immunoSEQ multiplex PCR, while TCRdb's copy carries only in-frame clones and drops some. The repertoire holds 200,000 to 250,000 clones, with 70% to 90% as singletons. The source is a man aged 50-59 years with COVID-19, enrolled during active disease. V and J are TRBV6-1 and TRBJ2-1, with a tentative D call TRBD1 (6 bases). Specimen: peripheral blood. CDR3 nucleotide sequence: TGTGCCAGCAGTGAATCTCAGGGGCCCCCCTACAATGAGCAGTTCTTC. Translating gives CASSESQGPPYNEQFF.